These 13 T cell receptor beta chains were all obtained from the same sample, sequenced in a study of tumor-infiltrating lymphocytes in primary liver carcinoma. In addition to blood RNA drawn from unsorted whole blood, germline DNA was extracted. Synthesis of TCR beta cDNA was carried out from 500 ng total RNA with a constant-region primer. Three nested multiplex PCR rounds, a slightly modified ARM-PCR method, built the TCR beta libraries. The first two PCR rounds used TRBV1-TRBV30 forward primers with a C-beta reverse primer, about 10 cycles each. TCRdb redid the calling of the multiplex PCR reads with MiXCR, one entry per CDR3 protein. This repertoire shows roughly 180,000 distinct CDR3 sequences, 60% found once; its top ten account for approximately 65%. The source material was peripheral blood. These receptor sequences come from a man aged 40-50 years with primary liver carcinoma and hepatitis B virus infection.

Turning to this clonotype: The junction differs from germline at one of its ends, possibly a read error. The gene calls are TRBV11-2 and TRBJ2-7; TRBD2 is a possible D gene (5 bases). CDR1 SGHAT and CDR2 FQNNGV come from the germline V gene. The CDR3 sequence is 15 residues long. CDR3 coding DNA: TGTGCCAGCAGCTTAGTAACTAGAGGGAGCTACGAGCAATACTTC. This codes for CASSLVTRGSYEQYF.

This clonotype was counted a few times. The chain combines TRBV4-1 with TRBJ2-1; tentatively, D is TRBD1 or TRBD2 (5 bases each). The germline V gene has CDR1 MGHRA and CDR2 YSYEKL. V was shortened by 2 bases and J by 7 bases, with 12 bases between the two germline ends. The CDR3 is made up of 14 amino acids. CDR3 sequence (DNA): TGCGCCAGCAGCCAATCAGGCAGGGAGAATGAGCAGTTCTTC. It encodes CASSQSGRENEQFF.

J is TRBJ1-5 and V is TRBV6-6, with D uncertain. The CDR3 consists of 15 residues. Germline CDR1 MNHNY, CDR2 SVGAGI (reference sequence). Trimming pared 5 bases from V and 11 bases from J, leaving 22 bases between. CDR3 protein: CASSRTDGGRQTQHF. CDR3 sequence (DNA): TGTGCCAGCAGTCGCACGGACGGCGGGAGGCAGACCCAGCATTTT.

The rearrangement links TRBV18 to TRBJ2-2; unclear D gene. This CDR3 region has 16 residues. Germline-derived CDR1 and CDR2 are KGHSH and LQKENI. V lost 3 bases and J lost 1, with 12 bases in between. Here the CDR3 DNA reads TGTGCCAGCTCACCCACACCAACCCAGAACACCGGGGAGCTGTTTTTT. It codes for CASSPTPTQNTGELFF.

The V and J genes are TRBV5-4 and TRBJ2-1; a weak D match, TRBD2 (6 bases). The CDR3 is 13 residues long. Germline lookup yields CDR1 SGHNT and CDR2 YYREEE (reference sequence). Deletions cut 2 bases from V and 8 bases from J, with 11 bases between. CDR3 nucleotides: TGTGCCAGCAGCTTCCCCGGGGGTGATGAGCAGTTCTTC. Translated: CASSFPGGDEQFF.

About this clonotype: This may arise from a read error, as a much more abundant clone is one base away. This sequence joins TRBV6-2 or TRBV6-3 and TRBJ2-3; 10 bases are a match to TRBD2. Germline V gene data show CDR1 as MNHEY and CDR2 as SVGEGT. The CDR3 length is 13 residues. CDR3 amino acids: CAGSWGLANTQYF. The CDR3 bases are TGTGCCGGCAGCTGGGGACTAGCGAATACGCAGTATTTT.

With respect to this clonotype: This may stem from a read error, because a much larger clone lies one nucleotide away. The chain combines TRBV12-3 or TRBV12-4 with TRBJ1-5; a possible D gene is TRBD1 (5 bases). The CDR3 sequence is 14 residues long. DNA for the CDR3: TGTGCCATCAGTTCCCAGGGTACCAGTCAGCCCCAGCATTTT. Protein sequence: CAISSQGTSQPQHF.

This clonotype has ten or more counts. The junction departs from germline at one end; a sequencing error may be responsible. J is TRBJ2-3 and V is TRBV12-3 or TRBV12-4, with D unclear. CDR3 length: 13 residues. CDR3 coding DNA: TGTGCCAGCACTTTATTCTCGGCAGATACGCAGTATTTT. Its protein is CASTLFSADTQYF.

On this clonotype itself: In this CDR3 the conserved last residue, phenylalanine or tryptophan, is missing, so a read error is likely. The rearrangement links TRBV29-1 to TRBJ1-1; maybe TRBD1 (6 bases). The germline V gene has CDR1 SQVTM and CDR2 ANQGSEA. V was clipped by 6 bases and J by 3 bases, with 14 bases between them. This CDR3 comprises 13 residues. The CDR3 region is CSVGQWADTEAFS. The DNA of the CDR3 is TGCAGCGTCGGACAGTGGGCGGACACTGAAGCTTTCTCT.

Of note for this clonotype: Here the CDR3 omits its conserved ending phenylalanine or tryptophan, so a read error is the likely source. V usage is TRBV11-2 and J usage is TRBJ2-7; 7 nucleotides align to TRBD1. J lost 5 bases, V lost 6 bases, and 10 bases had no gene match. Germline loops: CDR1 SGHAT, CDR2 FQNNGV. The CDR3 consists of 14 residues. The CDR3: CASRTYRGNDEQYS. CDR3 DNA sequence: TGTGCCAGCAGGACTTACAGGGGTAATGACGAGCAGTACTCC.

This clonotype was detected only a few times. The CDR3 ends on some other residue instead of the conserved phenylalanine or tryptophan, so this is likely a read error. V is TRBV11-2 and J is TRBJ1-2; no definite D call. CDR1 is SGHAT and CDR2 is FQNNGV in the germline V gene. The V end was cut by 1 base, the J end by 0 bases, with 12 bases between. The CDR3 loop spans 16 amino acids. The CDR3 loop is CASSLALQASNYGYTS. The CDR3 region has the DNA TGTGCCAGCAGCTTAGCCCTCCAGGCGTCTAACTATGGCTACACCTCC.

The chain recombines TRBV18 with TRBJ1-1; unclear D gene. This CDR3 contains 13 residues. Germline V gives CDR1 KGHSH, CDR2 LQKENI. The ends were cut back, 2 bases at V and 3 bases at J, with 7 bases in the middle. CDR3 amino acids: CASSPGRDTEAFF. In nucleotides, the CDR3 is TGTGCCAGCTCACCAGGGAGGGACACTGAAGCTTTCTTT. The full variable domain, rest sourced from reference TRBV18 and TRBJ1-1, is NAGVMQNPRHLVRRRGQEARLRCSPMKGHSHVYWYRQLPEEGLKFMVYLQKENIIDESGMPKERFSAEFPKEGPSILRIQQVVRGDSAAYFCASSPGRDTEAFFGQGTRLTVV.

The rearrangement uses TRBV6-1 and TRBJ1-5; 7 bases are shared with TRBD1. Germline CDR1 reads MNHNS; CDR2 reads SASEGT. The CDR3 loop spans 16 amino acids. The junction had 9 bases not matched to a gene; V was cut back by 2 bases and J by 5 bases. The CDR3 sequence: CASSEWGAGGDQPQHF. CDR3 DNA sequence: TGTGCCAGCAGTGAATGGGGGGCAGGGGGGGATCAGCCCCAGCATTTT.